This T cell receptor (beta chain) came from a study of CD8+CD57+ T cells in acquired aplastic anemia. Background on the study: Sorted CD4+ and CD8+ cells gave an average of roughly 3.2 ug of DNA.

TCR beta VDJ and CDR3 profiling used genomic DNA as template. TCRdb re-called the reads through MiXCR, storing one row per CDR3 protein. The sample shows 300,000 or so distinct CDR3 sequences, 50% to 70% of them seen only once. The CDR3 length is 16 residues. Per germline, CDR1 SQVTM and CDR2 ANQGSEA. V was clipped by 3 bases and J by 0 bases, with 15 bases between them. For this clonotype: The antigen is not known.

Findings and limits, study-wide: Comparison of patients with controls identified around 28 shared CD8+ CDR3 sequences. Levels of CD8+ Simpson's diversity were not significantly distinct in patients versus controls.

The chain joins TRBV29-1 to TRBJ2-4, with D tentatively TRBD1 (6 bases). This clonotype was obtained from a human donor with severe aplastic anemia or a healthy control (not recorded which). The sequencing sample was made of sorted CD4+, CD8+, or CD8+CD57+ T cells (not recorded which) from PBMCs. CDR3 loop: CSVEGMAGVAKNIQYF. As DNA, the CDR3 is TGCAGCGTTGAGGGTATGGCAGGGGTAGCCAAAAACATTCAGTACTTC.